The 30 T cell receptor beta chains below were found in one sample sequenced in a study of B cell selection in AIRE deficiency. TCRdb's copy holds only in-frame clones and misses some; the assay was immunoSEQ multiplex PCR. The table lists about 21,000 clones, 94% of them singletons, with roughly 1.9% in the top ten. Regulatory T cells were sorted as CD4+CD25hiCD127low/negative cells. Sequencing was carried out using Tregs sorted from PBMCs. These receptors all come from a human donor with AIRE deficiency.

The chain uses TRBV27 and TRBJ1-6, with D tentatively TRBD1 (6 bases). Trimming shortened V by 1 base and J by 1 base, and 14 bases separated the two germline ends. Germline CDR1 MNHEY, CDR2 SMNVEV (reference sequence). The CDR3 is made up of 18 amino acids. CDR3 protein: CASSLFRGKVSYNSPLHF. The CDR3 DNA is TGTGCCAGCAGTTTATTTAGGGGGAAGGTTTCCTATAATTCACCCCTCCACTTT.

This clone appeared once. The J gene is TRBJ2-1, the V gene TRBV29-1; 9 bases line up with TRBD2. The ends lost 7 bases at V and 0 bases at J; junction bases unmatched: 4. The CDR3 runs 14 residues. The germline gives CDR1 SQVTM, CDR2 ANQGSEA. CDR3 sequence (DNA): TGCAGCGGGCTAGCGGGGAACTCCTACAATGAGCAGTTCTTC. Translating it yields CSGLAGNSYNEQFF.

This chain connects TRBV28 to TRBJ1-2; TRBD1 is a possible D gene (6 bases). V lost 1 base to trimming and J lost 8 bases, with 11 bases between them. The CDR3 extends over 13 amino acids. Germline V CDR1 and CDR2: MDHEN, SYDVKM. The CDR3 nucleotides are TGTGCCAGCAGTTTATTTGGGGGGCTCGGCTACACCTTC. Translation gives CASSLFGGLGYTF.

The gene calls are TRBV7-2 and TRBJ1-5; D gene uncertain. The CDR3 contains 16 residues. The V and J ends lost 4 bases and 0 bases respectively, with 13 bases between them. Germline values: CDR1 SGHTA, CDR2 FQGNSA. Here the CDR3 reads CASSYNSLYSNQPQHF. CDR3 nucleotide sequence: TGTGCCAGCAGCTATAACAGTCTTTATAGCAATCAGCCCCAGCATTTT.

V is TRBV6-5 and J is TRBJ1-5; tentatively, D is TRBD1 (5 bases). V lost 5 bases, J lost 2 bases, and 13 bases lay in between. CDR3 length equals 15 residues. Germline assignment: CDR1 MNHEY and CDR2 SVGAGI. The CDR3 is CASSPGGAGNQPQHF. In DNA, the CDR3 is TGTGCCAGCAGTCCGGGAGGGGCAGGCAATCAGCCCCAGCATTTT.

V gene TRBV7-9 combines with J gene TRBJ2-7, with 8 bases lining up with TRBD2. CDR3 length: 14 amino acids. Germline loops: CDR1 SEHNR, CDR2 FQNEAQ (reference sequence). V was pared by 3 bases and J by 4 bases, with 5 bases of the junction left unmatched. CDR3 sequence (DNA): TGTGCCAGCAGCTTTGGCGGGAGGAGGTACGAGCAGTACTTC. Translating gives CASSFGGRRYEQYF.

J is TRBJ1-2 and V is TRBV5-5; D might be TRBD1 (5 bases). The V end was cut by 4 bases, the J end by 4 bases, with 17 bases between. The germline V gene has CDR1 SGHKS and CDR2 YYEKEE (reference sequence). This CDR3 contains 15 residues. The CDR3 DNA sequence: TGTGCCAGCAGCAGGGACTGGTCCCTTTTCTATGGCTACACCTTC. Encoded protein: CASSRDWSLFYGYTF.

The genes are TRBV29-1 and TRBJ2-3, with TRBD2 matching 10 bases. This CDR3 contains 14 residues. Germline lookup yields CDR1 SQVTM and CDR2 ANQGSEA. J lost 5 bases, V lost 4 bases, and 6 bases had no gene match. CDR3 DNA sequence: TGCAGCGTTGTAGCGGGGGGATTGGGAGATACGCAGTATTTT. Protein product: CSVVAGGLGDTQYF.

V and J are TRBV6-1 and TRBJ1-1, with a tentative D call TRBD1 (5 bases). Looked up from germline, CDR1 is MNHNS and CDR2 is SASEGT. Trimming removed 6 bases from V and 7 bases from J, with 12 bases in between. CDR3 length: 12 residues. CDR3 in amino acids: CASRFNGGEAFF. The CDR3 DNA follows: TGTGCCAGCAGGTTTAACGGGGGTGAAGCTTTCTTT.

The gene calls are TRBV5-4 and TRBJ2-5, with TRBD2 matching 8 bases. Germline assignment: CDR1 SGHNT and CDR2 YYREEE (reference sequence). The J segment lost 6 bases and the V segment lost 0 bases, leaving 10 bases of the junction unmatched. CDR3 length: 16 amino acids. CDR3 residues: CASSLALASGRQTQYF. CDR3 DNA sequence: TGTGCCAGCAGCTTGGCCTTGGCAAGCGGGAGACAGACCCAGTACTTC.

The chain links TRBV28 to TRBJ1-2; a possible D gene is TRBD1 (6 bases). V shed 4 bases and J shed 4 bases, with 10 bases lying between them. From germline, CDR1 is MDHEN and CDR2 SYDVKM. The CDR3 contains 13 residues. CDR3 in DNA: TGTGCCAGCAGTTCGGGGGGCCTCTATGGCTACACCTTC. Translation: CASSSGGLYGYTF.

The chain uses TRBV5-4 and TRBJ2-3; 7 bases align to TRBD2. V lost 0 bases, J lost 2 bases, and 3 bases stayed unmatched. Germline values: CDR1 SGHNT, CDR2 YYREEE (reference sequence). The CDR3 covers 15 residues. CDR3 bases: TGTGCCAGCAGCTTGGAGGGAGGGAACACAGATACGCAGTATTTT. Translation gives CASSLEGGNTDTQYF.

The CDR3: CASSLPDSPLHF. The CDR3 DNA reads as TGTGCCAGCAGTCTACCCGATTCACCCCTCCACTTT. The gene calls are TRBV28 and TRBJ1-6; D remains ambiguous. The CDR3 has 12 amino acids. Trimming took 5 bases from V and 8 from J, leaving 7 bases between them. Germline V lookup: CDR1 MDHEN, CDR2 SYDVKM.

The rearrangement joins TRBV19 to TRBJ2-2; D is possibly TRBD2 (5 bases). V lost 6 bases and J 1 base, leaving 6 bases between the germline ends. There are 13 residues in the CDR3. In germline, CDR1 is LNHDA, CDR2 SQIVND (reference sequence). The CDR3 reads CASRGRNTGELFF. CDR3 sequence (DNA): TGTGCCAGTAGGGGGAGGAACACCGGGGAGCTGTTTTTT.

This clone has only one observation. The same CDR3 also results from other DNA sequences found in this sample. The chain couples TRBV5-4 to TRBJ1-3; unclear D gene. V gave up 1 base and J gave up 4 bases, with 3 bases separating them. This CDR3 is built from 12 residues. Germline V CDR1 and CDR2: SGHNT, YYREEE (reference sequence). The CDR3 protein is CASSLSGNTIYF. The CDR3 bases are TGTGCCAGCAGCTTGTCCGGAAACACCATATATTTT.

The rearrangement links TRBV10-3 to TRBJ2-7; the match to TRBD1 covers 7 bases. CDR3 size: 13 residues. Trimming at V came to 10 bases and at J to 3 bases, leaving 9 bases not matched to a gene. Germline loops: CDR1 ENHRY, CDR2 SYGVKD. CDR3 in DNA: TGTGCCACCACAGGGGCCGGTCACTACGAGCAGTACTTC. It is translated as CATTGAGHYEQYF.

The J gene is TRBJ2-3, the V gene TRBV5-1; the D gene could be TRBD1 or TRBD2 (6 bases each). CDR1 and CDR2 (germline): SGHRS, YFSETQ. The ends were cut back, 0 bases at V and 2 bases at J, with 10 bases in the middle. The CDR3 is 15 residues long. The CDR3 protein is CASSLGGAPTDTQYF. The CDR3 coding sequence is TGCGCCAGCAGCTTGGGGGGGGCCCCCACAGATACGCAGTATTTT.

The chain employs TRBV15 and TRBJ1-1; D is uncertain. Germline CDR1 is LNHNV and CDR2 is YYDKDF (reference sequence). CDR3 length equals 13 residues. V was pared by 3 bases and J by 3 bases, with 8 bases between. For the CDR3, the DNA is TGTGCCACCAGCAGGGAGTCGGACACTGAAGCTTTCTTT. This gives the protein CATSRESDTEAFF.

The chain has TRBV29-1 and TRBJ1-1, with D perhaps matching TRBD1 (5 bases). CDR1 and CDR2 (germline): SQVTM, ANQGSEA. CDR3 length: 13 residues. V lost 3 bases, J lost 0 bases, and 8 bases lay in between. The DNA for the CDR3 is TGCAGCGTTGAGGCAGGGCTGAACACTGAAGCTTTCTTT. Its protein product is CSVEAGLNTEAFF.

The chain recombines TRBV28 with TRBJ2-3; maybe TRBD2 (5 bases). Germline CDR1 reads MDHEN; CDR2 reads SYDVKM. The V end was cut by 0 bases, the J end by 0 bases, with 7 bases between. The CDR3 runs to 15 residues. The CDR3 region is CASSLWEDSTDTQYF. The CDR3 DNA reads TGTGCCAGCAGTTTATGGGAGGACAGCACAGATACGCAGTATTTT. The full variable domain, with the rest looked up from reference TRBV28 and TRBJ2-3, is DVKVTQSSRYLVKRTGEKVFLECVQDMDHENMFWYRQDPGLGLRLIYFSYDVKMKEKGDIPEGYSVSREKKERFSLILESASTNQTSMYLCASSLWEDSTDTQYFGPGTRLTVL.

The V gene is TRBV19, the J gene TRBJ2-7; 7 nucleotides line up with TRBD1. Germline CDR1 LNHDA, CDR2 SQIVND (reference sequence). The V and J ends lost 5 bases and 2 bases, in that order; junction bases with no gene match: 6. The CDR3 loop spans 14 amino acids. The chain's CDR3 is CASSPRTGPYEQYF. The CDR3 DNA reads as TGTGCCAGTAGTCCCCGGACAGGCCCCTACGAGCAGTACTTC.

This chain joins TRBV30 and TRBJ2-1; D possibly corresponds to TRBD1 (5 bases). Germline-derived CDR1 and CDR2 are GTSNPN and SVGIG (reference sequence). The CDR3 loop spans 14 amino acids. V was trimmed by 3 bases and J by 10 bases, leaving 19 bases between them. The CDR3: CAWSDFTGAKEQFF. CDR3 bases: TGTGCCTGGAGCGACTTTACTGGGGCCAAAGAGCAGTTCTTC.

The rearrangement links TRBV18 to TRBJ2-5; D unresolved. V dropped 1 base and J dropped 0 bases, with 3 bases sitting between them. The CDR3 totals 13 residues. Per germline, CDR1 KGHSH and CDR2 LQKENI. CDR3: CASSPLNQETQYF. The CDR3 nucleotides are TGTGCCAGCTCACCACTGAACCAAGAGACCCAGTACTTC.

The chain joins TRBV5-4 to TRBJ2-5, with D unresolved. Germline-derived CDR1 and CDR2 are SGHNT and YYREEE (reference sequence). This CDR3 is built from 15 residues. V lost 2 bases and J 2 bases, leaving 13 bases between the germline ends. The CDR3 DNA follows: TGTGCCAGCAGCTTAATTCCTGTTTGGCAAGAGACCCAGTACTTC. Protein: CASSLIPVWQETQYF.

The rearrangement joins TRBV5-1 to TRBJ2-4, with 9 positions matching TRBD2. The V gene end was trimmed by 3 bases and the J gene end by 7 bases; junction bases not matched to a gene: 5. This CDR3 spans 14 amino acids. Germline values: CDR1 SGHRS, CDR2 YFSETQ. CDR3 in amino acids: CASSSGTSINIQYF. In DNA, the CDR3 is TGCGCCAGCAGCTCCGGGACTAGCATCAACATTCAGTACTTC.

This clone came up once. CDR3 nucleotide sequence: TGTGCCAGCAGCAGGGATACAGGGTCTGAAAAACTGTTTTTT. This codes for CASSRDTGSEKLFF. The chain recombines TRBV7-2 with TRBJ1-4; perhaps TRBD1 as D (6 bases). The length of the CDR3 is 14 residues. CDR1 and CDR2 from the germline V gene are SGHTA and FQGNSA. V lost 5 bases and J lost 7, with 14 bases in between.

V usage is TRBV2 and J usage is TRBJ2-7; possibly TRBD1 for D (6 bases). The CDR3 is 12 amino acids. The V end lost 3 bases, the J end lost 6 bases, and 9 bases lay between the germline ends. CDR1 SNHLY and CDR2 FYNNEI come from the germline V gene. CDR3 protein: CASSEGTPEQYF. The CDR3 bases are TGTGCCAGCAGTGAGGGGACACCCGAGCAGTACTTC.

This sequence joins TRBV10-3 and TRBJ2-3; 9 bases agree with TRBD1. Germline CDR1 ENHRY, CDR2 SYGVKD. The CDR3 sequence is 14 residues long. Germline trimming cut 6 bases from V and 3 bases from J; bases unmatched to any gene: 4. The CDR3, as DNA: TGTGCCATCAGCCAGACAGGGGGTACAGATACGCAGTATTTT. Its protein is CAISQTGGTDTQYF.

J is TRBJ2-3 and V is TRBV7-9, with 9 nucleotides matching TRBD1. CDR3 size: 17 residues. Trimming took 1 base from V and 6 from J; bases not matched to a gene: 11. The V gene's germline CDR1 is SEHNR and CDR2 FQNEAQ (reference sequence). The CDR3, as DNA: TGTGCCAGCAGCTTAGTGCAGGAACAGGGGGCGAGGGATACGCAGTATTTT. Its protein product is CASSLVQEQGARDTQYF.

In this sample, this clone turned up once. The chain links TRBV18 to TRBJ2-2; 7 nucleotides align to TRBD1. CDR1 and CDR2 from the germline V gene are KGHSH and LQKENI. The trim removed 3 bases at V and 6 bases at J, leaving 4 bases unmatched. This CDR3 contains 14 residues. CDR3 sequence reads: CASSPGQVSGELFF. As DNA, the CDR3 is TGTGCCAGCTCACCCGGACAGGTCTCCGGGGAGCTGTTTTTT.